These 12 T cell receptor beta chains were all obtained from the same sample, sequenced in a study of T cell responses to AZD1222 COVID-19 vaccine. Libraries were prepared by immunoSEQ multiplex PCR; TCRdb keeps only in-frame clonotypes and omits some of them. There are around 100,000 clones in the sample; around 90% occur only once, and under 2% lies in the top ten. The sample in question was peripheral blood, obtained on day 0 of AZD1222 vaccination. The receptors shown here come from an adult in good health.

This clone has just a few counts. J is TRBJ2-1 and V is TRBV5-1; possible D gene TRBD2, 6 bases. The CDR3 is 14 residues long. CDR1 and CDR2 from the germline V gene are SGHRS and YFSETQ. With 5 bases removed from V and 5 bases from J, the gap between germline ends came to 14 bases. The CDR3 coding sequence is TGCGCCAGCAGGGAGGGACCCACCGACAATGAGCAGTTCTTC. This sequence encodes CASREGPTDNEQFF.

V gene TRBV19 combines with J gene TRBJ2-7; 11 positions match TRBD1. The CDR3 spans 17 residues. V lost 6 bases, J lost 4 bases, and 14 bases stayed unmatched. The V gene's germline CDR1 is LNHDA and CDR2 SQIVND (reference sequence). The DNA of the CDR3 is TGTGCCAGTAGATCTCCTAGGAGGGACAGGGGGGAGTACGAGCAGTACTTC. Translating gives CASRSPRRDRGEYEQYF.

The J gene is TRBJ2-1, the V gene TRBV19, with D uncertain. Germline CDR1 LNHDA, CDR2 SQIVND (reference sequence). The CDR3 is 14 residues long. With 3 bases removed from V and 8 bases from J, the gap between germline ends came to 14 bases. CDR3 nucleotides: TGTGCCAGTAGTATCTCCCCGGCGACCCATGAGCAGTTCTTC. It codes for CASSISPATHEQFF.

On this clone itself: One junction end disagrees with the germline gene, perhaps due to a read error. The rearrangement joins TRBV3-1 (or the pseudogene TRBV3-2) to TRBJ1-6, with D perhaps matching TRBD1 (6 bases). Germline values: CDR1 LGHDT, CDR2 YNNKEL (reference sequence). The CDR3 is 15 amino acids. This CDR3 reads CARSDGGGMDSPLHF. Here the CDR3 DNA reads TGTGCCCGCAGCGACGGGGGGGGCATGGATTCACCCCTCCACTTT.

The V call is TRBV5-1, the J call TRBJ1-5; D uncertain. Between the trimmed V and J ends, which lost 4 bases and 1 base, there was a span of 18 bases. The V gene's germline CDR1 is SGHRS and CDR2 YFSETQ. CDR3 length: 17 amino acids. The DNA of the CDR3 is TGCGCCAGCAGCCAGAACTTATTAGGGTGGAGCAATCAGCCCCAGCATTTT. Its protein is CASSQNLLGWSNQPQHF.

This rearrangement joins TRBV6-6 to TRBJ2-7; no clear D gene. Per the germline V gene, CDR1 is MNHNY and CDR2 is SVGAGI (reference sequence). The CDR3 runs 13 residues. Trimming shortened V by 5 bases and J by 3 bases, and 11 bases separated the two germline ends. CDR3 amino acids: CASSRTRLYEQYF. The CDR3 nucleotides are TGTGCCAGCAGTCGGACGAGACTCTACGAGCAGTACTTC.

This chain links TRBV25-1 with TRBJ1-1, with D hard to call. Germline-derived CDR1 and CDR2 are MGHDK and SYGVNS. Trimming took off 2 bases at V and 3 bases at J, with 4 bases between the two ends. This CDR3 comprises 12 residues. In DNA form, the CDR3 reads TGTGCCAGCAGTGAAAGGGACACTGAAGCTTTCTTT. Its protein is CASSERDTEAFF.

This chain joins TRBV5-4 and TRBJ1-1; maybe TRBD1 (6 bases). This CDR3 is 15 amino acids long. V dropped 4 bases and J dropped 1 base, with 14 bases sitting between them. Germline loops: CDR1 SGHNT, CDR2 YYREEE (reference sequence). The CDR3 loop reads CASSDKRGANTEAFF. CDR3 bases: TGTGCCAGCAGCGACAAGCGGGGGGCGAACACTGAAGCTTTCTTT.

V usage is TRBV9 and J usage is TRBJ1-1; weak D call: TRBD1 (6 bases). The CDR3 has 17 amino acids. V gave up 0 bases and J gave up 1 base, with 16 bases separating them. Germline V gives CDR1 SGDLS, CDR2 YYNGEE. CDR3 DNA sequence: TGTGCCAGCAGCGTAGAGGGACAACGGCACAGGAACACTGAAGCTTTCTTT. Translating gives CASSVEGQRHRNTEAFF.

The J gene is TRBJ2-6, the V gene TRBV3-1 (or the pseudogene TRBV3-2); D perhaps matches TRBD1 (5 bases). Germline V gene data show CDR1 as LGHDT and CDR2 as YNNKEL (reference sequence). This CDR3 has 18 amino acids. The V and J ends lost 0 bases and 0 bases respectively, with 12 bases between them. Here the CDR3 DNA reads TGTGCCAGCAGCCAAGATAAAACAGGATTCTCTGGGGCCAACGTCCTGACTTTC. This translates into CASSQDKTGFSGANVLTF.

V is TRBV7-3 and J is TRBJ2-1; TRBD2 aligns across 12 bases. The germline CDR1 and CDR2 sequences are SGHTA and FQGTGA. This CDR3 is built from 13 residues. V lost 5 bases to trimming and J lost 9 bases; unmatched junction nucleotides: 2. CDR3 DNA sequence: TGTGCCAGCAGCCTAGCGGGAGGGGGTGAGCAGTTCTTC. The encoded protein is CASSLAGGGEQFF.

The rearrangement joins TRBV7-3 to TRBJ2-1; perhaps TRBD1 as D (5 bases). The CDR3 consists of 15 residues. The V gene's germline CDR1 is SGHTA and CDR2 FQGTGA. The ends were cut back, 5 bases at V and 0 bases at J, with 11 bases in the middle. CDR3 loop: CASSPDSYSYNEQFF. In nucleotides, the CDR3 is TGTGCCAGCAGCCCCGACAGCTACTCCTACAATGAGCAGTTCTTC.